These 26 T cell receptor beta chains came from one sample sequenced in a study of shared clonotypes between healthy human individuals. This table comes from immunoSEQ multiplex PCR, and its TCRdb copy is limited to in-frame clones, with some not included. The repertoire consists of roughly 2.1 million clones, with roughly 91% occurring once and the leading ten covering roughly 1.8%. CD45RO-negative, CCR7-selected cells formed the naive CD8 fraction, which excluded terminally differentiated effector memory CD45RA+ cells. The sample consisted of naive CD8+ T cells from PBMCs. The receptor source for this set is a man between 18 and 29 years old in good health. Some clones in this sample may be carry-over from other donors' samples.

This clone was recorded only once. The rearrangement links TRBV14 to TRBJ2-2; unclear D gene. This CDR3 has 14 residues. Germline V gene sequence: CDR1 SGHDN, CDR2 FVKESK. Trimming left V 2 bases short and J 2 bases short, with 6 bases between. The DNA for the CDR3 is TGTGCCAGCAGCCAATGGGAAAACACCGGGGAGCTGTTTTTT. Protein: CASSQWENTGELFF.

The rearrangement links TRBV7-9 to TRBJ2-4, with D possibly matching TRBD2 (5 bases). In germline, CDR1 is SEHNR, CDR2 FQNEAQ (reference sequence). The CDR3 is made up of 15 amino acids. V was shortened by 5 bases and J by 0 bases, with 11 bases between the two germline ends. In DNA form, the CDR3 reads TGTGCCAGCAGCCCCAAGGAGGTAGCCAAAAACATTCAGTACTTC. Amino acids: CASSPKEVAKNIQYF.

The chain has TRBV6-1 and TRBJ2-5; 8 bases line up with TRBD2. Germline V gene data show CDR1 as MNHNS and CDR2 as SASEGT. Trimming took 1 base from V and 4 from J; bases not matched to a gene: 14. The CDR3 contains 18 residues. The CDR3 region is CASSEGVAGTPVRETQYF. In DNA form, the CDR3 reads TGTGCCAGCAGTGAAGGAGTAGCGGGGACCCCGGTCCGAGAGACCCAGTACTTC.

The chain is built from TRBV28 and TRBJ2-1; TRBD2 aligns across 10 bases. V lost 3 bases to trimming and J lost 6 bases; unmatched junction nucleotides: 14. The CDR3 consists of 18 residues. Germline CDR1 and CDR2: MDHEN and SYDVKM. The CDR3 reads CASSFIKHTSGMGNEQFF. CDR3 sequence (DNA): TGTGCCAGCAGTTTTATTAAACACACTAGCGGGATGGGCAATGAGCAGTTCTTC.

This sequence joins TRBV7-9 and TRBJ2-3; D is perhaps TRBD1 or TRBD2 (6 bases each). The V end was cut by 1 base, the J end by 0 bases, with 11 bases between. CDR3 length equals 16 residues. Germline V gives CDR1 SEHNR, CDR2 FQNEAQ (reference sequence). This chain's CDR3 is CASSLEGGLSTDTQYF. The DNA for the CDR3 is TGTGCCAGCAGCTTAGAGGGGGGCCTAAGCACAGATACGCAGTATTTT.

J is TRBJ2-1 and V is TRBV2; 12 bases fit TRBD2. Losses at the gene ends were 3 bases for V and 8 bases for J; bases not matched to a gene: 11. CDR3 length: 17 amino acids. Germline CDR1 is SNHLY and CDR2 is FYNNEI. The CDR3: CASSEVGLTSGSDEQFF. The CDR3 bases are TGTGCCAGCAGTGAGGTGGGGTTGACTAGCGGGAGCGATGAGCAGTTCTTC.

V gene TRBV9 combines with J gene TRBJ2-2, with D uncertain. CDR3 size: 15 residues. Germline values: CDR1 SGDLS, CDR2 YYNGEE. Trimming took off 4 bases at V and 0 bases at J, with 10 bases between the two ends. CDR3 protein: CASSYWGSNTGELFF. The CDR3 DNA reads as TGTGCCAGCAGCTACTGGGGTTCGAACACCGGGGAGCTGTTTTTT.

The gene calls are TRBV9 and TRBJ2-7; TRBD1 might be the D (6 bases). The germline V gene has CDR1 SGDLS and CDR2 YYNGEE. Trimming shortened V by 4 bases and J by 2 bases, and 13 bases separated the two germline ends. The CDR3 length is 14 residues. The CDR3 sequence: CASSMDSQPYEQYF. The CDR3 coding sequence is TGTGCCAGCAGCATGGACAGTCAACCCTACGAGCAGTACTTC. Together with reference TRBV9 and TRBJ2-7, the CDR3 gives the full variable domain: DSGVTQTPKHLITATGQRVTLRCSPRSGDLSVYWYQQSLDQGLQFLIQYYNGEERAKGNILERFSAQQFPDLHSELNLSSLELGDSALYFCASSMDSQPYEQYFGPGTRLTVT.

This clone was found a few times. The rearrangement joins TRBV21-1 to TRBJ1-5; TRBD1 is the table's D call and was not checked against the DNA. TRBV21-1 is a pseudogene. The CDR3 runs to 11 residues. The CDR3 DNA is TGTGCCAGCAGAGGGGAACAGCCCCAGCATTTT. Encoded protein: CASRGEQPQHF.

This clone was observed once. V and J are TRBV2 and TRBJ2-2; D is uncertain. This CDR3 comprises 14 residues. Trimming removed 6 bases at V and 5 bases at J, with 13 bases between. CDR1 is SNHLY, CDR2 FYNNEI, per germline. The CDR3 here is CASRQSTVTGELFF. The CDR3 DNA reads TGTGCCAGCAGACAGAGTACCGTTACCGGGGAGCTGTTTTTT.

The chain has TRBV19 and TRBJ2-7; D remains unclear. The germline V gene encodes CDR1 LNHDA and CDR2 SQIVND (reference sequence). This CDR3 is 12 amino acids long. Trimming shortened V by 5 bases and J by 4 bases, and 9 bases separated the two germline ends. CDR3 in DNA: TGTGCCAGTAGTCCCCATCGATACGAGCAGTACTTC. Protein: CASSPHRYEQYF.

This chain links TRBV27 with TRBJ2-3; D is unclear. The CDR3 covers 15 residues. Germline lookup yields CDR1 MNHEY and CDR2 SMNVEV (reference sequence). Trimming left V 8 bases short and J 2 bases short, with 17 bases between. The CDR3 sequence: CASGGWAPPTDTQYF. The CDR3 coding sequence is TGTGCCAGCGGCGGTTGGGCTCCCCCCACAGATACGCAGTATTTT.

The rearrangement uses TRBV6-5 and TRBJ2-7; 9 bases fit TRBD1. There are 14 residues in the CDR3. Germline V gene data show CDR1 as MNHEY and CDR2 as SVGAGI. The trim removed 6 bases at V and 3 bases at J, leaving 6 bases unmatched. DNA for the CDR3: TGTGCCAGCAGGAGTCGGACAGGGGACTACGAGCAGTACTTC. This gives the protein CASRSRTGDYEQYF.

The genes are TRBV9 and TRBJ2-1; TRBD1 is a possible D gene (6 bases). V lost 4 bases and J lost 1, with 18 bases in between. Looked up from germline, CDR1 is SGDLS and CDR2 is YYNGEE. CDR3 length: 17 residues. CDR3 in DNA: TGTGCCAGCAGCACCACCAGCGAGACAGGATCCTACAATGAGCAGTTCTTC. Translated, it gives CASSTTSETGSYNEQFF.

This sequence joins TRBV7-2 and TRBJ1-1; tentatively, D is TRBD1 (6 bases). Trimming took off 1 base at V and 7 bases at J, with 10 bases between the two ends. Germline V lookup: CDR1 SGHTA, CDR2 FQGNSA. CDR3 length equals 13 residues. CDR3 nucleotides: TGTGCCAGCAGCTTAGGACAGGCAGTTGAAGCTTTCTTT. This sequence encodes CASSLGQAVEAFF.

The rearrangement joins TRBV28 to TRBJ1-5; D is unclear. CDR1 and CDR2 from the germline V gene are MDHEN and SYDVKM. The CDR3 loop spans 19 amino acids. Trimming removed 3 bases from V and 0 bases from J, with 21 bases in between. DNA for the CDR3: TGTGCCAGCAGTTTTTTTCAAGCCAGACAAGTCTATAGCAATCAGCCCCAGCATTTT. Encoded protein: CASSFFQARQVYSNQPQHF.

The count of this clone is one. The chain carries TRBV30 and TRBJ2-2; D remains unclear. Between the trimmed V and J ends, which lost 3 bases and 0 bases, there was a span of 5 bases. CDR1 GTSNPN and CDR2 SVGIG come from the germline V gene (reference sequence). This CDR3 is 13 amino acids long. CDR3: CAWRGANTGELFF. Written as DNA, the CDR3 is TGTGCCTGGAGGGGCGCGAACACCGGGGAGCTGTTTTTT.

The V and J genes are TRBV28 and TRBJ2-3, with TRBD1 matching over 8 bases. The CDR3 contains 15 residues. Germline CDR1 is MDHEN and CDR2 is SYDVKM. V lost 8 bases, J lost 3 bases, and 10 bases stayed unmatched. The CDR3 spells CASGQGPWKTDTQYF. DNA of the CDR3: TGTGCCAGCGGACAGGGTCCGTGGAAGACAGATACGCAGTATTTT.

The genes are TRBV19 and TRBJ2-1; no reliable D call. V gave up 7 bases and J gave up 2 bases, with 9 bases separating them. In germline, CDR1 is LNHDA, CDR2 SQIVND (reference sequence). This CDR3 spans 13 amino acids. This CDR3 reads CASTGQPYNEQFF. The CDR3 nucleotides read TGTGCCAGTACCGGGCAGCCCTACAATGAGCAGTTCTTC.

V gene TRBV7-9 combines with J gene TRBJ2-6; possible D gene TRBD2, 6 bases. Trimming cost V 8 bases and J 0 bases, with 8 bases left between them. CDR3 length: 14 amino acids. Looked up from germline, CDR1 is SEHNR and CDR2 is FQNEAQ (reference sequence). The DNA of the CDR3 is TGTGCCAGCGCGGGGATCTCTGGGGCCAACGTCCTGACTTTC. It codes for CASAGISGANVLTF.

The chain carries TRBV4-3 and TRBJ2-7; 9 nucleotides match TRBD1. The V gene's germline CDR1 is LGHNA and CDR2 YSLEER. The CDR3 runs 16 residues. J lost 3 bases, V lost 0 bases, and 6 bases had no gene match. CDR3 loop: CASSQDPGTGIYEQYF. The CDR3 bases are TGCGCCAGCAGCCAAGATCCTGGGACAGGGATCTACGAGCAGTACTTC.

Here the CDR3 DNA reads TGTGCCAGCAGCTTACTGGCTAGCGGGAGTGAGACCCAGTACTTC. It codes for CASSLLASGSETQYF. V is TRBV13 and J is TRBJ2-5, with TRBD2 matching 10 bases. This CDR3 region has 15 residues. Germline trimming cut 2 bases from V and 5 bases from J; bases unmatched to any gene: 5. Germline lookup yields CDR1 PRHDT and CDR2 FYEKMQ (reference sequence).

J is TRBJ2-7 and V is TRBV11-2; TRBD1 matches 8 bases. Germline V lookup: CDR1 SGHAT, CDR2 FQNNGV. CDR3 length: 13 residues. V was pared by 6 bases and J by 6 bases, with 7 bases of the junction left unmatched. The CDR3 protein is CASRRTGNGEQYF. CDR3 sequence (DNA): TGTGCCAGCAGAAGGACAGGGAACGGCGAGCAGTACTTC. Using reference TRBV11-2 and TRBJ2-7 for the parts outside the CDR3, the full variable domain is EAGVAQSPRYKIIEKRQSVAFWCNPISGHATLYWYQQILGQGPKLLIQFQNNGVVDDSQLPKDRFSAERLKGVDSTLKIQPAKLEDSAVYLCASRRTGNGEQYFGPGTRLTVT.

The CDR3 reads CASSQTTRGGYTF. The DNA for the CDR3 is TGTGCCAGCAGCCAAACGACCCGTGGTGGCTACACCTTC. The chain couples TRBV16 to TRBJ1-2; the D is unclear. Germline loops: CDR1 KGHSY, CDR2 FQNENV. The V end lost 2 bases, the J end lost 7 bases, and 11 bases lay between the germline ends. The CDR3 has 13 amino acids.

The CDR3 nucleotides read TGTGCCAGCAGCTACTCCGGGACAGGGGGCCTGGGTGAGCAGTACTTC. Translated, it gives CASSYSGTGGLGEQYF. V usage is TRBV7-8 and J usage is TRBJ2-7, with 12 nucleotides matching TRBD1. Germline values: CDR1 SGHVS, CDR2 FQNEAQ. Trimming cost V 4 bases and J 7 bases; bases outside gene matches: 11. CDR3 length: 16 amino acids.

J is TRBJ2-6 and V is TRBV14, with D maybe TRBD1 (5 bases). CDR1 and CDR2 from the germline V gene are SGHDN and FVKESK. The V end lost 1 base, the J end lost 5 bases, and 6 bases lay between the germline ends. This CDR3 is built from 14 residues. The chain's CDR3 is CASSQVGRANVLTF. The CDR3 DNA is TGTGCCAGCAGCCAAGTGGGGCGGGCCAACGTCCTGACTTTC.